These T cell receptor beta chains were read from a single sample in a study of control samples from healthy donors and cancer patients. This table comes from immunoSEQ multiplex PCR, and its TCRdb copy is limited to in-frame clones, with some not included. The table includes 100,000 to 150,000 clones, roughly 92% detected once. Sequencing input: blood. The receptors were gathered from a man aged 18 to 29 in good health. CDR3s include the opening cysteine and the closing phenylalanine or tryptophan. The D gene is left open where the match is weak. Not every row has a clone size; where given, it reads once, few, many or a size class.

J gene	D gene	V gene	clone size	CDR3 DNA	CDR3 protein
TRBJ2-7	-	TRBV6-5	-	TGTGCCAGCAGTTACGGGCGGGGCCCCTACGAGCAGTACTTC	CASSYGRGPYEQYF
TRBJ1-4	-	TRBV30	-	TGTGCCTGGAGTGTGGCACACAATGAGAAACTGTTTTTT	CAWSVAHNEKLFF
TRBJ2-5	-	TRBV18	-	TGTGCCAGCTCACCCCGGGCAGGGGAGACCCAGTACTTC	CASSPRAGETQYF
TRBJ1-4	-	TRBV27	-	TGTGCCACCCTTAGACAGACCACTAATGAAAAACTGTTTTTT	CATLRQTTNEKLFF
TRBJ1-3	-	TRBV5-1	-	TGCGCCAGCAGCTTGGACAGGGTTTCCACCATATATTTT	CASSLDRVSTIYF
TRBJ2-7	TRBD1	TRBV5-1	-	TGCGCCAGCAGCTTGGTACAGGGGGAAACCTACGAGCAGTACTTC	CASSLVQGETYEQYF
TRBJ2-7	-	TRBV7-2	-	TGTGCCAGCAGCTTAGATTTAGGGGCTCAAGAGCAGTACTTC	CASSLDLGAQEQYF
TRBJ2-7	-	TRBV14	-	TGTGCCAGCAGCCAAGATCGCGGGTCAGGGGAGCAGTACTTC	CASSQDRGSGEQYF
TRBJ1-2	TRBD1	TRBV3-1/TRBV3-2	-	TGTGCCAGCAGCCAAGATTACAGGGACAGGGTAATTGGCTACACCTTC	CASSQDYRDRVIGYTF
TRBJ2-7	-	TRBV7-6	-	TGTGCCAGCAGCTTAGAACAGGCGAGACGGGGCGAGCAGTACTTC	CASSLEQARRGEQYF
TRBJ2-7	-	TRBV5-1	-	TGCGCCAGCAGCAGTACTGCAGGGTTTATGGAAGTCTACGAGCAGTACTTC	CASSSTAGFMEVYEQYF
TRBJ2-7	-	TRBV4-1	few	TGCGCCAGCAGGAAACGGTCGGGAACCCTGGACGAGCAGTACTTC	CASRKRSGTLDEQYF
TRBJ2-7	-	TRBV24-1	-	TGTGTCTCCTGGGTGCGCGGGCTCTACGAGCAGTACTTC	CVSWVRGLYEQYF
TRBJ2-5	TRBD2	TRBV5-4	-	TGTGCCAGCAGCTCCGAGCGGGGGAGGTACCAAGAGACCCAGTACTTC	CASSSERGRYQETQYF
TRBJ1-5	-	TRBV10-3	once	TGTGCCATCAGTGAGTCGGGGGAATCTAATCAGCCCCAGCATTTT	CAISESGESNQPQHF
TRBJ1-1	TRBD1	TRBV4-2	-	TGTGCCAGCAGCCAAGTAGGGGGCTCAAGAACTGAAGCTTTCTTT	CASSQVGGSRTEAFF